This T cell receptor (beta chain) comes out of a study of shared clonotypes between healthy human individuals. The wider study: Used for every donor were three CD4 naive, three CD4 memory, two CD8 naive and one CD8 memory plate.

CDR1 is SGDLS and CDR2 is YYNGEE in the germline V gene. The CDR3 spans 21 residues. V was cut by 4 bases and J by 0 bases, with 26 bases left in between. Assay used: immunoSEQ multiplex PCR; TCRdb lists only in-frame clones, some missing. The data contain approximately 1.4 million clones, approximately 98% of them seen just once; the ten biggest clones take up roughly 0.45%. The donor cohort consisted entirely of Caucasian adults residing in Nashville, Tennessee. Memory CD4+ cells were the fraction left after CD45RA+ naive selection. Turning to this clone: Its antigen is undetermined.

Whole-study findings and limits: The sharing of 5% to 5.5% of naive CD4 clonotypes was seen across a handful of donors.

This sequence was found in a man in his thirties or forties in good health. What was sequenced was naive CD4+ T cells sorted from blood. Subset noted: CD45RA+ positively selected. The rearrangement uses TRBV9 and TRBJ2-6; D perhaps matches TRBD1 (7 bases). CDR3 residues: CASSTQQVAGQTHSGANVLTF. The CDR3 coding sequence is TGTGCCAGCAGCACCCAACAAGTTGCGGGACAGACCCACTCTGGGGCCAACGTCCTGACTTTC.